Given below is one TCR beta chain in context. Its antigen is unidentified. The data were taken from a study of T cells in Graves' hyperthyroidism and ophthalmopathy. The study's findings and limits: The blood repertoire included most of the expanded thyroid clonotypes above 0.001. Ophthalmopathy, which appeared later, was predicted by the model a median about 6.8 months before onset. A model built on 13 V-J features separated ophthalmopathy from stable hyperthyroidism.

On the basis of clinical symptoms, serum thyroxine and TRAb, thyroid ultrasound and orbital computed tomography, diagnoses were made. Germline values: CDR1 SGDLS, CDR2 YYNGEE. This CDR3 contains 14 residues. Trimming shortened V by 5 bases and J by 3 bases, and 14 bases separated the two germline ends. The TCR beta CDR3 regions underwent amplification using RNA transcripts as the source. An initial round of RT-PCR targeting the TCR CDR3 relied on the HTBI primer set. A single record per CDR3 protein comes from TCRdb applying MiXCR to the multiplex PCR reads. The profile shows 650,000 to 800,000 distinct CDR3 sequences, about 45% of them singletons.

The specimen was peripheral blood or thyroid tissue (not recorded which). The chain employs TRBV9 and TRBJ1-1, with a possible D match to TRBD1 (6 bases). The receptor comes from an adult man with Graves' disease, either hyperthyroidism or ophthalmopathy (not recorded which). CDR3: CASSYYRTDTEAFF. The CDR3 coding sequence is TGTGCCAGCAGTTACTACCGGACAGACACTGAAGCTTTCTTT.